Following are 16 T cell receptor beta chains from one sample sequenced in a study of identical twins. TCRdb passed the 5' RACE reads through MiXCR, listing each CDR3 protein once. The table lists 420,000 or so distinct CDR3 sequences, under 20% of them singletons. Source material: naive T cells sorted from blood. Source of these receptors: a man aged 50-59 years in good health.

V usage is TRBV5-1 and J usage is TRBJ2-3; 11 positions match TRBD2. Unmatched junction bases numbered 9, after V lost 0 bases and J lost 3 bases. The CDR3 consists of 18 residues. Germline V lookup: CDR1 SGHRS, CDR2 YFSETQ. CDR3 region: CASSLALAGATWTDTQYF. In DNA, the CDR3 is TGCGCCAGCAGCTTGGCACTAGCGGGGGCAACGTGGACAGATACGCAGTATTTT.

This clonotype was found many times. The chain couples TRBV18 to TRBJ1-1; D ambiguous. The CDR3 is made up of 16 amino acids. Trimming cost V 6 bases and J 0 bases, with 17 bases left between them. From germline, CDR1 is KGHSH and CDR2 LQKENI. This chain's CDR3 is CASSPQEGSMNTEAFF. CDR3 DNA: TGTGCCAGCTCCCCCCAGGAGGGCTCCATGAACACTGAAGCTTTCTTT.

This clonotype has more than one count but fewer than ten. The chain employs TRBV5-6 and TRBJ2-5; D possibly matches TRBD1 or TRBD2 (5 bases each). CDR1 SGHDT and CDR2 YYEEEE come from the germline V gene. This CDR3 has 12 residues. V lost 3 bases, J lost 13 bases, and 16 bases lay in between. CDR3: CASSWIGTPGYF. The CDR3 bases are TGTGCCAGCAGCTGGATCGGGACCCCGGGGTACTTC.

This clonotype turned up a few times. The genes are TRBV6-1 and TRBJ2-1; TRBD2 agrees at 8 bases. The CDR3 has 16 residues. Germline CDR1 and CDR2: MNHNS and SASEGT. V shed 4 bases, J shed 6 bases, and the junction held 11 bases outside the gene matches. CDR3 residues: CASSATSGLGTNEQFF. CDR3 in DNA: TGTGCCAGCAGTGCAACCTCGGGACTAGGAACCAATGAGCAGTTCTTC.

In its sample, this clonotype was seen a few times. The junction departs from the called germline gene at one end, perhaps through a read error. This rearrangement joins TRBV19 to TRBJ1-1, with a tentative D call TRBD1 (6 bases). Germline V gene sequence: CDR1 LNHDA, CDR2 SQIVND (reference sequence). The CDR3 contains 14 residues. CDR3 DNA: TGTGCCAGTAGTATTGTCGACAGGAACCCTGAAGCTTTCTTT. It codes for CASSIVDRNPEAFF.

This clonotype was seen repeatedly, ten times or more. This chain uses TRBV6-1 with TRBJ2-7; 11 bases are shared with TRBD1. J gave up 1 base and V 7 bases, and 6 bases lay outside the gene matches. CDR3 length equals 15 residues. CDR1 MNHNS and CDR2 SASEGT come from the germline V gene. The CDR3 DNA follows: TGTGCCAGCACCCCGGGACAGGGGGGATCCTACGAGCAGTACTTC. This gives the protein CASTPGQGGSYEQYF.

This clonotype has just a few counts. The V call is TRBV20-1, the J call TRBJ2-3; D gene unclear. V gave up 0 bases and J gave up 6 bases, with 16 bases separating them. Germline CDR1 reads DFQATT; CDR2 reads SNEGSKA (reference sequence). The CDR3 covers 15 residues. This CDR3 is CSARDTYKGLDTQYF. Here the CDR3 DNA reads TGCAGTGCTAGAGATACTTATAAGGGTTTGGATACGCAGTATTTT.

This clonotype came up many times. The chain combines TRBV4-3 with TRBJ2-1; 9 nucleotides agree with TRBD1. This CDR3 region has 19 residues. CDR1 LGHNA and CDR2 YSLEER come from the germline V gene. V was clipped by 0 bases and J by 4 bases; unmatched bases: 13. CDR3 bases: TGCGCCAGCAGCCAAGACAGCCCACTGAGGGACAGGGCTTACAATGAGCAGTTCTTC. This gives the protein CASSQDSPLRDRAYNEQFF.

The rearrangement joins TRBV6-2 or TRBV6-3 to TRBJ1-5; D gene ambiguous. Per germline, CDR1 MNHEY and CDR2 SVGEGT. This CDR3 contains 13 residues. The V end was cut by 5 bases, the J end by 4 bases, with 9 bases between. For the CDR3, the DNA is TGTGCCAGCAGTCGGGAATGGAATCAGCCCCAGCATTTT. Protein: CASSREWNQPQHF.

The V call is TRBV4-3, the J call TRBJ2-7; tentative D call: TRBD1 (5 bases). Germline V lookup: CDR1 LGHNA, CDR2 YSLEER. Between the trimmed V and J ends, which lost 0 bases and 5 bases, there was a span of 14 bases. The CDR3 consists of 15 residues. CDR3 DNA: TGCGCCAGCAGCCAAGAGTTCGGCAGGGCGAACGAGCAGTACTTC. It specifies CASSQEFGRANEQYF.

This clonotype has ten or more counts. The chain is built from TRBV7-2 and TRBJ2-1; D is undetermined. The CDR3 is 16 amino acids. Per germline, CDR1 SGHTA and CDR2 FQGNSA. V was shortened by 5 bases and J by 7 bases, with 21 bases between the two germline ends. The CDR3 spells CASSPPGPLDGNEQFF. CDR3 bases: TGTGCCAGCAGCCCCCCAGGCCCGCTTGACGGAAATGAGCAGTTCTTC.

This clonotype has only a few counts. The chain links TRBV20-1 to TRBJ1-2; D uncertain. Per germline, CDR1 DFQATT and CDR2 SNEGSKA (reference sequence). The CDR3 consists of 14 residues. The V and J ends lost 3 bases and 5 bases respectively, with 16 bases between them. DNA for the CDR3: TGCAGTGCTAGGGAGTCGGCAATCATGTATGGCTACACCTTC. It translates to CSARESAIMYGYTF.

The gene calls are TRBV29-1 and TRBJ2-7; 13 nucleotides agree with TRBD2. After removal of 5 bases from V and 3 bases from J, the junction contained 10 bases not matched to a gene. The CDR3 runs 16 residues. Per germline, CDR1 SQVTM and CDR2 ANQGSEA. DNA of the CDR3: TGCAGCGTTCTAACCGGACTAGCGGGAGAGAACTACGAGCAGTACTTC. Amino acid sequence: CSVLTGLAGENYEQYF.

V is TRBV4-1 and J is TRBJ2-7, with D unresolved. V lost 1 base to trimming and J lost 2 bases, with 6 bases between them. The germline V gene encodes CDR1 MGHRA and CDR2 YSYEKL. The CDR3 length is 13 residues. The CDR3 loop is CASSQVLAYEQYF. Here the CDR3 DNA reads TGCGCCAGCAGCCAAGTCCTAGCCTACGAGCAGTACTTC.

This clonotype occurred many times. The chain has TRBV7-2 and TRBJ1-2, with a tentative D call TRBD1 (5 bases). The CDR3 has 15 residues. Germline assignment: CDR1 SGHTA and CDR2 FQGNSA. Trimming took 1 base from V and 2 from J, leaving 11 bases between them. The CDR3 DNA reads TGTGCCAGCAGCTTAGGAGGAAGACAGAACTATGGCTACACCTTC. Its protein product is CASSLGGRQNYGYTF.

This clonotype came up a few times. The chain recombines TRBV6-1 with TRBJ2-7, with D possibly being TRBD1 (5 bases). Looked up from germline, CDR1 is MNHNS and CDR2 is SASEGT. The V gene lost 3 bases and the J gene lost 0 bases, with 15 bases spanning the gap. CDR3 length equals 16 residues. CDR3 sequence reads: CASSEIGQWGSYEQYF. In DNA form, the CDR3 reads TGTGCCAGCAGTGAGATCGGACAATGGGGCTCCTACGAGCAGTACTTC.